The T cell receptor beta chain under discussion was sequenced for a study of T cells in Graves' hyperthyroidism and ophthalmopathy. Amplification targeted TCR beta CDR3 regions from RNA transcripts. The TCR CDR3 was amplified in a first-round RT-PCR using the HTBI primer set. TCRdb called the multiplex PCR reads again in MiXCR, with one record for every CDR3 protein. This sample yields about 380,000 distinct CDR3 sequences, of which roughly 12% are seen a single time; 20% to 25% belongs to the top ten. Diagnostic decisions used clinical symptoms, serum thyroxine and TRAb, thyroid ultrasound and orbital computed tomography. This sample holds PBMCs from approximately 9 ml fresh peripheral blood. The CDR3 is made up of 14 amino acids. Trimming left V 1 base short and J 6 bases short, with 12 bases between. CDR1 and CDR2 (germline): LGHDT, YNNKEL (reference sequence). This clonotype was observed at least ten times.

This clonotype was obtained from a man aged 25-45 years with Graves' hyperthyroidism that later progressed to Graves' ophthalmopathy. Sequencing was done on a sample of blood. The chain has TRBV3-1 and TRBJ1-2; tentative D call: TRBD1 (6 bases). The CDR3 coding sequence is TGTGCCAGCAGCCAAGGTCAGGGGCGGAATGGCTACACCTTC. Protein product: CASSQGQGRNGYTF. The complete variable domain, with remaining parts taken from reference TRBV3-1 and TRBJ1-2, reads DTAVSQTPKYLVTQMGNDKSIKCEQNLGHDTMYWYKQDSKKFLKIMFSYNNKELIINETVPNRFSPKSPDKAHLNLHINSLELGDSAVYFCASSQGQGRNGYTFGSGTRLTVV.